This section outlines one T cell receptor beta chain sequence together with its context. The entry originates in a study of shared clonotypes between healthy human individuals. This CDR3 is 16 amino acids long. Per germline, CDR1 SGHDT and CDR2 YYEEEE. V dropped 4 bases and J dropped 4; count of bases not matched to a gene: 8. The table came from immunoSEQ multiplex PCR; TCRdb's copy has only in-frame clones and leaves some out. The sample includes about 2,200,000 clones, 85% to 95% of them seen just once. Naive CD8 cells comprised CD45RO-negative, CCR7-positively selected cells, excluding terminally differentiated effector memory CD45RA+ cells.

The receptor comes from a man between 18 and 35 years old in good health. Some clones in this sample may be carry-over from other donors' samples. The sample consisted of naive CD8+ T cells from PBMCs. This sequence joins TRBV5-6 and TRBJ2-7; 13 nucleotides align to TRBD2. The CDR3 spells CASSDEGLAGPYEQYF. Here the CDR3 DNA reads TGTGCCAGCAGCGATGAGGGACTAGCGGGGCCATACGAGCAGTACTTC.